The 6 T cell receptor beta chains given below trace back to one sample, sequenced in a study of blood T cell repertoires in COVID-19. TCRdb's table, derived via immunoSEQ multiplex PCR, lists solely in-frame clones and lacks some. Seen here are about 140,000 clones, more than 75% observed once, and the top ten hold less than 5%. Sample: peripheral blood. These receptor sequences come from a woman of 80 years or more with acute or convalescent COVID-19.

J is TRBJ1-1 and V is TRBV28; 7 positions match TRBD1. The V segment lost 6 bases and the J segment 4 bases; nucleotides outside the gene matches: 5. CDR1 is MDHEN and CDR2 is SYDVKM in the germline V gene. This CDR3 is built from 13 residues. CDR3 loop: CASSLPGGTEAFF. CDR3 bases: TGTGCCAGCAGCCTCCCAGGGGGCACTGAAGCTTTCTTT. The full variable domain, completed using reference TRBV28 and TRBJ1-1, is DVKVTQSSRYLVKRTGEKVFLECVQDMDHENMFWYRQDPGLGLRLIYFSYDVKMKEKGDIPEGYSVSREKKERFSLILESASTNQTSMYLCASSLPGGTEAFFGQGTRLTVV.

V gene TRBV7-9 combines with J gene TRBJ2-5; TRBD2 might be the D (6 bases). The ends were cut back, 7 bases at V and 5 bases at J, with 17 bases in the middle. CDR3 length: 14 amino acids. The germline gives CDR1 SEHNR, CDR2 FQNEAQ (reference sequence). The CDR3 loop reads CASTERALMETQYF. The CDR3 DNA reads TGTGCCAGCACCGAGCGGGCGTTAATGGAGACCCAGTACTTC.

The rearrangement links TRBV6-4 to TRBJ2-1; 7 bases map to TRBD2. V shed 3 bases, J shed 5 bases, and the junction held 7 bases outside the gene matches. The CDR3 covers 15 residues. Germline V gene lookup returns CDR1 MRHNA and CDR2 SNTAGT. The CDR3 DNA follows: TGTGCCAGCAGTGAAATGGTGGGGGGGGACAATGAGCAGTTCTTC. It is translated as CASSEMVGGDNEQFF.

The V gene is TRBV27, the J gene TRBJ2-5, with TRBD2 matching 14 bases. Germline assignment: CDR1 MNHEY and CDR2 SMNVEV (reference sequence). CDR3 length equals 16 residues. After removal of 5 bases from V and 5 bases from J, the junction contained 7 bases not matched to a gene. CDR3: CASSLGTSGSGETQYF. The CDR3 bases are TGTGCCAGCAGTCTGGGGACTAGCGGGAGTGGGGAGACCCAGTACTTC.

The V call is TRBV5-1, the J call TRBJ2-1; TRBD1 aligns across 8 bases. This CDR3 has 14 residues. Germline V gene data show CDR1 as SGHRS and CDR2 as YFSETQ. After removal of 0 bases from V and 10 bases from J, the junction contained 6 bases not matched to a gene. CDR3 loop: CASSLAMGTGEQFF. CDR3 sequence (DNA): TGCGCCAGCAGCTTGGCAATGGGGACAGGAGAGCAGTTCTTC.

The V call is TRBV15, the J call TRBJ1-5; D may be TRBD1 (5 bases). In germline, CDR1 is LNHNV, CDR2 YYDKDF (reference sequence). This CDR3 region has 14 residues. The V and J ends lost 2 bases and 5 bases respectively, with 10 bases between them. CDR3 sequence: CATSRYGGDQPQHF. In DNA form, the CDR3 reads TGTGCCACCAGCAGATACGGGGGGGATCAGCCCCAGCATTTT.